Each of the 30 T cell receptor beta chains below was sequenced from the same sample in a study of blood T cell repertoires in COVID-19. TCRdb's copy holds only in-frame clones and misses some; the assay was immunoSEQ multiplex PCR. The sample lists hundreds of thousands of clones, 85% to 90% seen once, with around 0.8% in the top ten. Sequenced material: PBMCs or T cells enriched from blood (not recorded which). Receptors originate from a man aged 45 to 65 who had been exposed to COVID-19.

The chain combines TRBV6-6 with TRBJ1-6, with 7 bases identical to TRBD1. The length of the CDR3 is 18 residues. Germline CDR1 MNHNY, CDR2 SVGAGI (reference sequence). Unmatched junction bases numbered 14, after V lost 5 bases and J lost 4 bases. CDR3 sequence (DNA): TGTGCCAGCAGTCGCGGGACAGAAACTTTTCGGTATAATTCACCCCTCCACTTT. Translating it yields CASSRGTETFRYNSPLHF.

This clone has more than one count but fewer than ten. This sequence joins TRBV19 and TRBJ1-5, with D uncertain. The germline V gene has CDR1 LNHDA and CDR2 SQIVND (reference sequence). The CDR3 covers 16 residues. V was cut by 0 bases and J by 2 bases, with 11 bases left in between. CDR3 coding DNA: TGTGCCAGTAGTATAGACGGAGGGTTTGGCAATCAGCCCCAGCATTTT. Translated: CASSIDGGFGNQPQHF.

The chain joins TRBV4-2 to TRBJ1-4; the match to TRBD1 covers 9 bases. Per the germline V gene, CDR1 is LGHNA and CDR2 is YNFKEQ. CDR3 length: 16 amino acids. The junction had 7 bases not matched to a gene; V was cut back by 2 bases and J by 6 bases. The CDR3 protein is CASSQILTGGHEKLFF. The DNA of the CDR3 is TGTGCCAGCAGCCAAATTCTAACAGGGGGCCATGAAAAACTGTTTTTT.

The CDR3 sequence is CASSLTGSPGETQYF. The CDR3 DNA is TGCGCCAGCAGCCTTACAGGGTCTCCCGGGGAGACCCAGTACTTC. The chain links TRBV5-1 to TRBJ2-5, with TRBD1 as a possible D gene (6 bases). The CDR3 spans 15 residues. Trimming removed 4 bases from V and 5 bases from J, with 18 bases in between. Germline CDR1 and CDR2: SGHRS and YFSETQ.

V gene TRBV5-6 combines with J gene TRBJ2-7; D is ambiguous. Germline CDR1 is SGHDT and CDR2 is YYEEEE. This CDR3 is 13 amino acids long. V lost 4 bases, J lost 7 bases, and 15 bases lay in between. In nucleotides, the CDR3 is TGTGCCAGCAGCCGAGAGCAAGCACGTGAGCAGTACGTC. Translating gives CASSREQAREQYV.

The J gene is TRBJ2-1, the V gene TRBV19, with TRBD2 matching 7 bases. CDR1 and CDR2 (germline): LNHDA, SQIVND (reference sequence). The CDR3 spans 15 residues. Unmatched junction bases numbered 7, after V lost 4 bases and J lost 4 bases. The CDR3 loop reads CASSTRREPYNEQFF. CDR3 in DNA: TGTGCCAGTAGTACACGGCGGGAGCCTTACAATGAGCAGTTCTTC.

The CDR3 coding sequence is TGTGCCACCAGCAGAGATCGCGCTAGCGGACCCAATGAGCAGTTCTTC. Amino acid sequence: CATSRDRASGPNEQFF. The V gene is TRBV15, the J gene TRBJ2-1; 7 bases fit TRBD2. With V trimmed by 0 bases and J by 6 bases, 8 bases remained unmatched. The V gene's germline CDR1 is LNHNV and CDR2 YYDKDF (reference sequence). The CDR3 length is 16 residues.

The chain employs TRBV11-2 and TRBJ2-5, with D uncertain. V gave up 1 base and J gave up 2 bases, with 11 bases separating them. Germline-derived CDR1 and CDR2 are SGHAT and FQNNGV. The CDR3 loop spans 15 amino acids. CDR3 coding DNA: TGTGCCAGCAGCTTAGGAGGAGCGAATCAAGAGACCCAGTACTTC. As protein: CASSLGGANQETQYF.

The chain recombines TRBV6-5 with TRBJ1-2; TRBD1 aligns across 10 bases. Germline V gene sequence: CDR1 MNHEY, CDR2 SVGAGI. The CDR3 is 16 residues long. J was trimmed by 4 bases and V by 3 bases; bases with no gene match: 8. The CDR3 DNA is TGTGCCAGCAGTTATCTAGGGACAGGGGTTGGCTATGGCTACACCTTC. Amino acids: CASSYLGTGVGYGYTF.

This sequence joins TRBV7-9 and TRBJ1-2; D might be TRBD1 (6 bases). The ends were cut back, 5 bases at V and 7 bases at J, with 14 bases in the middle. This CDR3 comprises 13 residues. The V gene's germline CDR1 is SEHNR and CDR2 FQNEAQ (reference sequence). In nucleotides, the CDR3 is TGTGCCAGCAGCATGACAGGTTTTGGTGGCTACACCTTC. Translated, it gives CASSMTGFGGYTF. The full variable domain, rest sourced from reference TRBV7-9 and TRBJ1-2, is DTGVSQNPRHKITKRGQNVTFRCDPISEHNRLYWYRQTLGQGPEFLTYFQNEAQLEKSRLLSDRFSAERPKGSFSTLEIQRTEQGDSAMYLCASSMTGFGGYTFGSGTRLTVV.

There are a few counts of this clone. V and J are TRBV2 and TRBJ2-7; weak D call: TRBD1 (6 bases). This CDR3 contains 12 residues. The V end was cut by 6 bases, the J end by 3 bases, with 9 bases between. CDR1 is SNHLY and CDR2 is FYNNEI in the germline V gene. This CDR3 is CASRNRDYEQYF. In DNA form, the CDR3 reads TGTGCCAGCAGAAACAGGGACTACGAGCAGTACTTC.

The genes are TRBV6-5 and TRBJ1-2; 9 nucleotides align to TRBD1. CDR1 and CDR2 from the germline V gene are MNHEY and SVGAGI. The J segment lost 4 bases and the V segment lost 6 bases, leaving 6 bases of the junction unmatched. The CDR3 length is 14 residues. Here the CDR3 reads CASSLGQGTYGYTF. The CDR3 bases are TGTGCCAGCAGCCTAGGACAGGGGACCTATGGCTACACCTTC.

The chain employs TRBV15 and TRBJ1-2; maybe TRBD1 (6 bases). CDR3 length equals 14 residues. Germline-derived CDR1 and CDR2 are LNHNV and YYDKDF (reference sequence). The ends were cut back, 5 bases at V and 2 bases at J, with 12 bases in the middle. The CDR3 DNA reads TGTGCCACCAGCCCCCGACAGGCGAACTATGGCTACACCTTC. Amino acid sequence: CATSPRQANYGYTF.

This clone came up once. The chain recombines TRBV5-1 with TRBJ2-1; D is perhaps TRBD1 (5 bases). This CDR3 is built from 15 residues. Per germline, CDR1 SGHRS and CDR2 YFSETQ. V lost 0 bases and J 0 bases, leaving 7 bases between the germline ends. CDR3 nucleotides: TGCGCCAGCAGCTTGGGACAGAGCTCCTACAATGAGCAGTTCTTC. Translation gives CASSLGQSSYNEQFF. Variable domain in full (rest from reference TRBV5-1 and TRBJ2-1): KAGVTQTPRYLIKTRGQQVTLSCSPISGHRSVSWYQQTPGQGLQFLFEYFSETQRNKGNFPGRFSGRQFSNSRSEMNVSTLELGDSALYLCASSLGQSSYNEQFFGPGTRLTVL.

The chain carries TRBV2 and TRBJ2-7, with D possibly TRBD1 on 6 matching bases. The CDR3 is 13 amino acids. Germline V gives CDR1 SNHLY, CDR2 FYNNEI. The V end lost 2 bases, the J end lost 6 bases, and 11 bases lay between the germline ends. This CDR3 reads CASSEIRGGEQYV. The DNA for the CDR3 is TGTGCCAGCAGTGAAATCAGGGGCGGCGAGCAGTACGTC.

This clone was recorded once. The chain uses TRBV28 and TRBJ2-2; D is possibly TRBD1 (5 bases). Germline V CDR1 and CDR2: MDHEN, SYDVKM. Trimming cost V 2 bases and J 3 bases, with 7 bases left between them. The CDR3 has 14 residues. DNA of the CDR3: TGTGCCAGCAGTTTAGCAGGGTACACCGGGGAGCTGTTTTTT. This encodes CASSLAGYTGELFF.

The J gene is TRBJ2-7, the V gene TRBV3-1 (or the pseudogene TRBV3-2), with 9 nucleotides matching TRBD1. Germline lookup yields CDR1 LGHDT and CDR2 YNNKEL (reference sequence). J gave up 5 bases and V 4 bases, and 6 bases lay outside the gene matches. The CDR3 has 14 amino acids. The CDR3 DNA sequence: TGTGCCAGCAGCCTCCCGACAGGGGGAAACGAGCAGTACTTC. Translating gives CASSLPTGGNEQYF.

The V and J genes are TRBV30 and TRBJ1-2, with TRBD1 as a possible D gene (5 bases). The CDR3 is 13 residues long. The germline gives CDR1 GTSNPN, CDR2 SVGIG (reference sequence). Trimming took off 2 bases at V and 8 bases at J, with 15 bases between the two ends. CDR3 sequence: CAWSRDSPTGYTF. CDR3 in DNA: TGTGCCTGGAGTAGGGACTCCCCCACAGGCTACACCTTC.

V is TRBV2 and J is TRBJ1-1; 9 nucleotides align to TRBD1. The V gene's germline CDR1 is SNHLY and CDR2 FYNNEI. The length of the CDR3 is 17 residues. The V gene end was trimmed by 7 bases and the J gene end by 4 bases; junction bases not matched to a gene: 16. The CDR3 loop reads CASNEDRGHGYGTEAFF. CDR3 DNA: TGTGCCAGCAACGAGGACAGGGGTCACGGGTATGGCACTGAAGCTTTCTTT.

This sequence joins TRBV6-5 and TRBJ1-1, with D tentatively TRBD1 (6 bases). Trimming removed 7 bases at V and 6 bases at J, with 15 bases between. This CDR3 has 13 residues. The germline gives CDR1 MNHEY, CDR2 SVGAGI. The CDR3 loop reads CASKKTGGAEAFF. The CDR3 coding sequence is TGTGCCAGCAAGAAGACAGGTGGGGCTGAAGCTTTCTTT.

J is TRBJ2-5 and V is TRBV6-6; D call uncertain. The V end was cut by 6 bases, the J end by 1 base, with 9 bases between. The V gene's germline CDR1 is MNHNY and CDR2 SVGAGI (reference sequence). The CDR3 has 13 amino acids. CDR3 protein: CASSSTAQETQYF. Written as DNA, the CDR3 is TGTGCCAGCAGCAGCACAGCCCAAGAGACCCAGTACTTC.

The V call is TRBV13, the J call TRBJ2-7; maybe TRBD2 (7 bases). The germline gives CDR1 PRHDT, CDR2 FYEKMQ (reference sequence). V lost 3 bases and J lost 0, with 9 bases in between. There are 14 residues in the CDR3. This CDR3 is CASSFRGGSYEQYF. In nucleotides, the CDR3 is TGTGCCAGCAGCTTTAGGGGGGGCTCCTACGAGCAGTACTTC.

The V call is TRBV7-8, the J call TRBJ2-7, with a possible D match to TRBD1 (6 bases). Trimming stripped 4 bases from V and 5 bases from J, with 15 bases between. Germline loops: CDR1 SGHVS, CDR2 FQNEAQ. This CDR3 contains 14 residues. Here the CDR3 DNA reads TGTGCCAGCAGCTATCACAGGGTAGCCGACGAGCAGTACTTC. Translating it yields CASSYHRVADEQYF.

The CDR3 nucleotides are TGTGCCAGCAGCGCGATCGGGGATAGAGATACGCAGTATTTT. Translation: CASSAIGDRDTQYF. The rearrangement links TRBV9 to TRBJ2-3; a weak D match, TRBD2 (5 bases). Deletions cut 3 bases from V and 5 bases from J, with 13 bases between. The CDR3 is made up of 14 amino acids. Looked up from germline, CDR1 is SGDLS and CDR2 is YYNGEE.

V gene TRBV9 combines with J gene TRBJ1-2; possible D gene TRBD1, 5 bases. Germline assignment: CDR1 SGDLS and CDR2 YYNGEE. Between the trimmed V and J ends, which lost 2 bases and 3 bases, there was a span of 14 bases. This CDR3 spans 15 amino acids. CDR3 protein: CASSVAEGTYYGYTF. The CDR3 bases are TGTGCCAGCAGCGTTGCGGAGGGGACTTACTATGGCTACACCTTC.

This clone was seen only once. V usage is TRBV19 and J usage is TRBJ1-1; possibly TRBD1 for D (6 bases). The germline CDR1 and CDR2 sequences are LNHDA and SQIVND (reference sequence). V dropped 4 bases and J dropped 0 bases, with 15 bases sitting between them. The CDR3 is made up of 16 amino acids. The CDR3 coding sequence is TGTGCCAGTAGTACGCGGGGGCAGGGCATGAACACTGAAGCTTTCTTT. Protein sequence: CASSTRGQGMNTEAFF.

This CDR3 reads CASSLGQDYGYTF. CDR3 bases: TGCGCCAGCAGCTTGGGACAGGACTATGGCTACACCTTC. V usage is TRBV5-1 and J usage is TRBJ1-2; a weak D match, TRBD1 (6 bases). Germline lookup yields CDR1 SGHRS and CDR2 YFSETQ. V was cut by 0 bases and J by 3 bases, with 6 bases left in between. The CDR3 contains 13 residues.

CDR3 bases: TGTGCCAGCAGCTCGGGCCGGACAGAAATATATGGCTACACCTTC. Protein sequence: CASSSGRTEIYGYTF. The J gene is TRBJ1-2, the V gene TRBV2; D possibly corresponds to TRBD1 (6 bases). Per the germline V gene, CDR1 is SNHLY and CDR2 is FYNNEI. The CDR3 covers 15 residues. V dropped 6 bases and J dropped 5 bases, with 19 bases sitting between them.

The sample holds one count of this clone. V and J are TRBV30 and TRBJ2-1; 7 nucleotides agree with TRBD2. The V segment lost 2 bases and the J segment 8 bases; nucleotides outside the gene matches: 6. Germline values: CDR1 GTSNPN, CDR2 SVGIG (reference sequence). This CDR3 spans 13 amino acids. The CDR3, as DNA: TGTGCCTGGAGTCGGCAGGGAGGGCATGAGCAGTTCTTC. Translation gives CAWSRQGGHEQFF.

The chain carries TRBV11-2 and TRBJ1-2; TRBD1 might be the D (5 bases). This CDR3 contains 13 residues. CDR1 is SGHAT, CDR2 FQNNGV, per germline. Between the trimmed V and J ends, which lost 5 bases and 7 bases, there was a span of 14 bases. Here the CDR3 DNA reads TGTGCCAGCAGCCCCAGGGTACTGGGTGGCTACACCTTC. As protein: CASSPRVLGGYTF.